The 26 T cell receptor beta chains below were found in one sample sequenced in a study of blood T cell repertoires in COVID-19. Here immunoSEQ multiplex PCR was the method, and the copy in TCRdb shows in-frame clones only, minus some. The sample includes a few hundred thousand clones, 70% to 90% of them seen just once. Sequences were obtained from peripheral blood. The origin of the receptors is a woman aged 45-65 years with COVID-19, enrolled during active disease.

The J gene is TRBJ1-1, the V gene TRBV7-2; weak D call: TRBD1 (6 bases). V lost 1 base, J lost 4 bases, and 13 bases lay in between. Looked up from germline, CDR1 is SGHTA and CDR2 is FQGNSA. This CDR3 has 15 residues. The CDR3 bases are TGTGCCAGCAGCTTAGACCCAACAGGGAGCACTGAAGCTTTCTTT. Protein: CASSLDPTGSTEAFF. The whole variable domain, filled in from reference TRBV7-2 and TRBJ1-1, reads GAGVSQSPSNKVTEKGKDVELRCDPISGHTALYWYRQSLGQGLEFLIYFQGNSAPDKSGLPSDRFSAERTGGSVSTLTIQRTQQEDSAVYLCASSLDPTGSTEAFFGQGTRLTVV.

The CDR3, as DNA: TGTGCCAGCTCACCAGGACAGGGGGCCCTCTACGAGCAGTACTTC. It encodes CASSPGQGALYEQYF. The chain links TRBV18 to TRBJ2-7; TRBD1 matches 11 bases. The CDR3 is made up of 15 amino acids. With 2 bases clipped from V and 3 bases from J, the junction kept 3 bases outside the gene matches. The germline gives CDR1 KGHSH, CDR2 LQKENI.

The chain joins TRBV9 to TRBJ2-1; TRBD1 matches at 7 bases. This CDR3 has 12 amino acids. Germline CDR1 and CDR2: SGDLS and YYNGEE. Germline trimming cut 0 bases from V and 10 bases from J; bases unmatched to any gene: 1. The CDR3 DNA follows: TGTGCCAGCAGCGTAGACAGGGGAGAGCAGTTCTTC. Translation: CASSVDRGEQFF.

This sequence joins TRBV3-1 (or the pseudogene TRBV3-2) and TRBJ2-2; D is uncertain. The CDR3 totals 15 residues. V lost 4 bases to trimming and J lost 6 bases, with 15 bases between them. Germline CDR1 and CDR2: LGHDT and YNNKEL (reference sequence). The CDR3: CASSRAPRAAGELFF. The CDR3 DNA is TGTGCCAGCAGCCGCGCACCGCGAGCCGCCGGGGAGCTGTTTTTT.

This rearrangement joins TRBV12-5 to TRBJ2-3; TRBD2 is a possible D gene (5 bases). Germline V gives CDR1 LGHNT, CDR2 FRNRAP. Trimming stripped 4 bases from V and 6 bases from J, with 14 bases between. The CDR3 has 14 residues. CDR3 amino acids: CASGSTKLGDTQYF. CDR3 bases: TGTGCTAGTGGTTCGACTAAGCTCGGGGATACGCAGTATTTT.

The DNA for the CDR3 is TGTGCCAGCAGTTTATCAGGGCAGGGGGCCTTTGGCTACACCTTC. Protein product: CASSLSGQGAFGYTF. The chain recombines TRBV27 with TRBJ1-2, with 8 bases that match TRBD1. This CDR3 is 15 amino acids long. The V segment lost 0 bases and the J segment 7 bases; nucleotides outside the gene matches: 7. Germline loops: CDR1 MNHEY, CDR2 SMNVEV (reference sequence).

The rearrangement joins TRBV14 to TRBJ1-2; 12 bases fit TRBD1. Germline V CDR1 and CDR2: SGHDN, FVKESK. This CDR3 spans 15 amino acids. The V segment lost 1 base and the J segment 7 bases; nucleotides outside the gene matches: 4. The CDR3 bases are TGTGCCAGCAGCCAAGCCGGGACAGGGGGCTCTGGCTACACCTTC. It translates to CASSQAGTGGSGYTF.

The chain links TRBV7-2 to TRBJ1-1; perhaps TRBD1 as D (5 bases). The germline CDR1 and CDR2 sequences are SGHTA and FQGNSA. This CDR3 contains 15 residues. Trimming took 6 bases from V and 5 from J, leaving 19 bases between them. CDR3 DNA sequence: TGTGCCAGCAGGTGGGACGGGAACGGGGGGACTGAAGCTTTCTTT. This codes for CASRWDGNGGTEAFF.

This chain joins TRBV30 and TRBJ2-7; 7 nucleotides align to TRBD2. In germline, CDR1 is GTSNPN, CDR2 SVGIG (reference sequence). The CDR3 contains 14 residues. V was pared by 3 bases and J by 3 bases, with 8 bases of the junction left unmatched. CDR3 coding DNA: TGTGCCTGGAGGCAAGGACTAGTAATCTACGAGCAGTACTTC. Its protein is CAWRQGLVIYEQYF. Supplemented by reference TRBV30 and TRBJ2-7, the full variable domain reads SQTIHQWPATLVQPVGSPLSLECTVEGTSNPNLYWYRQAAGRGLQLLFYSVGIGQISSEVPQNLSASRPQDRQFILSSKKLLLSDSGFYLCAWRQGLVIYEQYFGPGTRLTVT.

Here the CDR3 DNA reads TGTGCCAGCAGCCGACAAGATGGTGGTGGCTACACCTTC. It encodes CASSRQDGGGYTF. The V call is TRBV5-4, the J call TRBJ1-2, with D uncertain. CDR3 length: 13 amino acids. Germline V gene sequence: CDR1 SGHNT, CDR2 YYREEE (reference sequence). V was pared by 4 bases and J by 7 bases, with 14 bases between.

V and J are TRBV7-8 and TRBJ1-2; tentative D call: TRBD1 (5 bases). CDR1 is SGHVS, CDR2 FQNEAQ, per germline. V dropped 3 bases and J dropped 8 bases, with 13 bases sitting between them. The CDR3 totals 13 residues. The CDR3 here is CASSFGGSRGYTF. The CDR3 nucleotides read TGTGCCAGCAGCTTCGGGGGGAGTCGGGGCTACACCTTC.

This chain links TRBV11-3 with TRBJ2-7; D might be TRBD2 (6 bases). V was pared by 3 bases and J by 5 bases, with 14 bases between. The germline gives CDR1 SGHNT, CDR2 YENEEA. This CDR3 has 14 residues. The DNA for the CDR3 is TGTGCCAGCAGCTTGGGCGGGGTAGCTCACGAGCAGTACTTC. Amino acid sequence: CASSLGGVAHEQYF.

This clone was detected only once. CDR3 amino acids: CATGGTSGRWAKVEQFF. The CDR3 bases are TGTGCCACCGGAGGGACTAGCGGGAGATGGGCCAAAGTGGAGCAGTTCTTC. This chain links TRBV19 with TRBJ2-1, with 14 nucleotides matching TRBD2. The germline gives CDR1 LNHDA, CDR2 SQIVND (reference sequence). The CDR3 has 17 amino acids. The junction had 18 bases not matched to a gene; V was cut back by 10 bases and J by 10 bases.

This rearrangement joins TRBV7-2 to TRBJ2-2, with 12 bases lining up with TRBD2. The germline V gene has CDR1 SGHTA and CDR2 FQGNSA. With 3 bases clipped from V and 6 bases from J, the junction kept 2 bases outside the gene matches. The CDR3 spans 15 residues. In nucleotides, the CDR3 is TGTGCCAGCAGCTTGACTAGCGGGAGTCCCGGGGAGCTGTTTTTT. This sequence encodes CASSLTSGSPGELFF. Complete variable domain (other parts from reference TRBV7-2 and TRBJ2-2): GAGVSQSPSNKVTEKGKDVELRCDPISGHTALYWYRQSLGQGLEFLIYFQGNSAPDKSGLPSDRFSAERTGGSVSTLTIQRTQQEDSAVYLCASSLTSGSPGELFFGEGSRLTVL.

CDR3 nucleotide sequence: TGTGCCAGCAGTGACAGGGGGCGAACTGGAAACACCATATATTTT. It yields the protein CASSDRGRTGNTIYF. This sequence joins TRBV6-1 and TRBJ1-3; 8 nucleotides line up with TRBD1. In germline, CDR1 is MNHNS, CDR2 SASEGT. The CDR3 has 15 residues. The junction had 3 bases not matched to a gene; V was cut back by 3 bases and J by 2 bases.

The rearrangement uses TRBV10-3 and TRBJ2-7, with 7 bases that match TRBD1. The CDR3 is 12 amino acids. Trimming at V came to 5 bases and at J to 3 bases, leaving 1 base not matched to a gene. The germline V gene encodes CDR1 ENHRY and CDR2 SYGVKD. The CDR3, as DNA: TGTGCCATCAGTCGGGACAGCTACGAGCAGTACTTC. It specifies CAISRDSYEQYF.

The chain combines TRBV21-1 with TRBJ1-2; TRBD1, the D gene given by the table, was not confirmed from the DNA. TRBV21-1 is a known pseudogene. The CDR3 loop spans 19 amino acids. CDR3 in DNA: TGTGCCAGCATCCCGCCCCGGGACAGGGGACCTACTACTAACTATGGCTACACCTTC. This codes for CASIPPRDRGPTTNYGYTF.

J is TRBJ2-1 and V is TRBV20-1; weak D call: TRBD1 (5 bases). The CDR3 runs 13 residues. Germline CDR1 DFQATT, CDR2 SNEGSKA (reference sequence). With 6 bases removed from V and 5 bases from J, the gap between germline ends came to 14 bases. The CDR3 nucleotides are TGCAGTGCCAGTGGACAAAAGGACAATGAGCAGTTCTTC. This translates into CSASGQKDNEQFF.

The V call is TRBV9, the J call TRBJ1-6; 9 bases match TRBD1. Germline loops: CDR1 SGDLS, CDR2 YYNGEE. With V trimmed by 3 bases and J by 5 bases, 3 bases remained unmatched. This CDR3 is built from 15 residues. CDR3 DNA: TGTGCCAGCAGCGCCTGGGACAGGGATAATTCACCCCTCCACTTT. The encoded protein is CASSAWDRDNSPLHF. The full variable domain, rest sourced from reference TRBV9 and TRBJ1-6, is DSGVTQTPKHLITATGQRVTLRCSPRSGDLSVYWYQQSLDQGLQFLIQYYNGEERAKGNILERFSAQQFPDLHSELNLSSLELGDSALYFCASSAWDRDNSPLHFGNGTRLTVT.

The rearrangement links TRBV19 to TRBJ1-1, with D maybe TRBD1 (6 bases). Germline V CDR1 and CDR2: LNHDA, SQIVND (reference sequence). Trimming took 5 bases from V and 0 from J, leaving 16 bases between them. The CDR3 contains 16 residues. For the CDR3, the DNA is TGTGCCAGTAGTGCCGACACAGGGACCATGAACACTGAAGCTTTCTTT. Its protein product is CASSADTGTMNTEAFF.

The genes are TRBV3-1 (or the pseudogene TRBV3-2) and TRBJ2-3; 7 bases match TRBD2. Germline V gene lookup returns CDR1 LGHDT and CDR2 YNNKEL (reference sequence). V trimming: 2 bases; J trimming: 1 base; junction bases outside the gene matches: 6. The CDR3 is 16 residues long. Written as DNA, the CDR3 is TGTGCCAGCAGCCAACGACGGGACTACCGCACAGATACGCAGTATTTT. It encodes CASSQRRDYRTDTQYF.

This chain uses TRBV14 with TRBJ2-1; D gene ambiguous. The CDR3 spans 13 residues. V shed 5 bases and J shed 3 bases, with 8 bases lying between them. Germline V gene data show CDR1 as SGHDN and CDR2 as FVKESK. CDR3 in DNA: TGTGCCAGCAGCAGATCACTCTACAATGAGCAGTTCTTC. Amino acids: CASSRSLYNEQFF. Combining the CDR3 with reference TRBV14 and TRBJ2-1 gives the whole variable domain EAGVTQFPSHSVIEKGQTVTLRCDPISGHDNLYWYRRVMGKEIKFLLHFVKESKQDESGMPNNRFLAERTGGTYSTLKVQPAELEDSGVYFCASSRSLYNEQFFGPGTRLTVL.

The rearrangement links TRBV9 to TRBJ2-1; possible D gene TRBD2, 5 bases. The CDR3 consists of 15 residues. CDR1 SGDLS and CDR2 YYNGEE come from the germline V gene. V was shortened by 4 bases and J by 5 bases, with 16 bases between the two germline ends. The CDR3 reads CASSPRGADNNEQFF. CDR3 DNA sequence: TGTGCCAGCAGCCCCCGGGGAGCGGATAACAATGAGCAGTTCTTC.

The chain links TRBV7-9 to TRBJ2-5; 8 nucleotides agree with TRBD2. Germline trimming cut 7 bases from V and 2 bases from J; bases unmatched to any gene: 3. CDR3 length equals 13 residues. Germline lookup yields CDR1 SEHNR and CDR2 FQNEAQ (reference sequence). CDR3 in DNA: TGTGCCAGCAAGGCGGGAGGACAAGAGACCCAGTACTTC. The encoded protein is CASKAGGQETQYF.

The chain links TRBV3-1 (or the pseudogene TRBV3-2) to TRBJ2-7; 9 positions agree with TRBD2. Germline V CDR1 and CDR2: LGHDT, YNNKEL (reference sequence). This CDR3 contains 19 residues. J gave up 0 bases and V 3 bases, and 15 bases lay outside the gene matches. In DNA form, the CDR3 reads TGTGCCAGCAGCCACCCGCAGGATTTAGCGGGAGAGCTCTCCTACGAGCAGTACTTC. It specifies CASSHPQDLAGELSYEQYF.

In this sample, this clone turned up once. The rearrangement links TRBV27 to TRBJ2-1; D remains ambiguous. Germline V gives CDR1 MNHEY, CDR2 SMNVEV (reference sequence). The CDR3 sequence is 12 residues long. V lost 6 bases to trimming and J lost 8 bases, with 11 bases between them. CDR3 nucleotide sequence: TGTGCCAGCAGCCCTACTTCTCATGAGCAGTTCTTC. Residues: CASSPTSHEQFF.